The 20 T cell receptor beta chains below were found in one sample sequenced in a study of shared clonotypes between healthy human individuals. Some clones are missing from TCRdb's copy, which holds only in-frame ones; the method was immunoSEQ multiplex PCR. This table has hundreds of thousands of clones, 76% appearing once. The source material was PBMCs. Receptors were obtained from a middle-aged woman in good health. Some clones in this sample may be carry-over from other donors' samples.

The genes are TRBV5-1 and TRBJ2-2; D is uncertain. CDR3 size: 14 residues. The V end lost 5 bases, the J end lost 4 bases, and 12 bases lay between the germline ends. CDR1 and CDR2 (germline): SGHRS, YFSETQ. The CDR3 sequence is CASRVPGRTGELFF. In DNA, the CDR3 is TGCGCCAGCAGAGTGCCAGGACGCACCGGGGAGCTGTTTTTT. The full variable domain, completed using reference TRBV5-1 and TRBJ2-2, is KAGVTQTPRYLIKTRGQQVTLSCSPISGHRSVSWYQQTPGQGLQFLFEYFSETQRNKGNFPGRFSGRQFSNSRSEMNVSTLELGDSALYLCASRVPGRTGELFFGEGSRLTVL.

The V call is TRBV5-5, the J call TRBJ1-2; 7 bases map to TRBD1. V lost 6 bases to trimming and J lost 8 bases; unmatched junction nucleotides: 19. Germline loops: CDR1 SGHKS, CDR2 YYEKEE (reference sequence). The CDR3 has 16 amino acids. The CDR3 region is CASILGGTVWLAGYTF. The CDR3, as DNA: TGTGCCAGCATCCTAGGCGGGACAGTGTGGTTGGCAGGCTACACCTTC.

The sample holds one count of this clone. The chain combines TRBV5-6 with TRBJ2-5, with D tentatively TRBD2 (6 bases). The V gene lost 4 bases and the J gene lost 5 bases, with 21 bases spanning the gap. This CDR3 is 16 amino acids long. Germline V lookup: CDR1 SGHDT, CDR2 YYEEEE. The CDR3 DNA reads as TGTGCCAGCAGCCCCGGTCAGCGGGCCGGCGGGGAGACCCAGTACTTC. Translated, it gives CASSPGQRAGGETQYF.

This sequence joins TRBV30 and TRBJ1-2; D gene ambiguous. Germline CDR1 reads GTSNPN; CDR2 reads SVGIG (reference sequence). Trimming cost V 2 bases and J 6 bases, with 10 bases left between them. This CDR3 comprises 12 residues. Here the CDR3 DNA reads TGTGCCTGGAGTAACGAACCCAATGGCTACACCTTC. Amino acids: CAWSNEPNGYTF.

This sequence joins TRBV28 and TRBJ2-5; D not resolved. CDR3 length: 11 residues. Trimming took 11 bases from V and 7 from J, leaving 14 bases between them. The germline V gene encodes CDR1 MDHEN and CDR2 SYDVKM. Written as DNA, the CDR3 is TGTGCCGCATCAGAGTCCGGGACCCAGTACTTC. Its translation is CAASESGTQYF.

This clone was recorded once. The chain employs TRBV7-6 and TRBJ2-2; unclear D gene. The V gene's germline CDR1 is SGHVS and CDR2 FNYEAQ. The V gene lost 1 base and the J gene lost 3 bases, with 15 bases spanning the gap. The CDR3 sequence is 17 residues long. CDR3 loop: CASSLVGVATYTGELFF. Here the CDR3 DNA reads TGTGCCAGCAGCTTAGTAGGAGTTGCGACCTACACCGGGGAGCTGTTTTTT.

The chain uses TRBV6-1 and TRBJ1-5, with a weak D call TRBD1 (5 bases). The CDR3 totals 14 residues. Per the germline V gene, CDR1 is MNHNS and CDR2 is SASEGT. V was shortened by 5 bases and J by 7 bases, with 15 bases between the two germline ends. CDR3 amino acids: CASSTDGGGQPQHF. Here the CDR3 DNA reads TGTGCCAGCAGTACGGACGGGGGAGGACAGCCCCAGCATTTT.

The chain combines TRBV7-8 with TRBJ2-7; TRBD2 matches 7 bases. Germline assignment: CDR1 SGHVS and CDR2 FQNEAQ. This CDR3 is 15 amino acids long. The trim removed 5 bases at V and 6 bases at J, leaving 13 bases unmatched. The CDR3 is CASSPTRLAGGEQYF. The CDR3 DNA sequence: TGTGCCAGCAGCCCAACTCGACTAGCAGGTGGCGAGCAGTACTTC.

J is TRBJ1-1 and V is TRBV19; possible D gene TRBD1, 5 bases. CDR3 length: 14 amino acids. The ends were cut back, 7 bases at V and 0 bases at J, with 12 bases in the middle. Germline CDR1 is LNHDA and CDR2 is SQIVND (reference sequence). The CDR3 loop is CASTPGWMNTEAFF. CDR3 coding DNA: TGTGCCAGTACCCCAGGGTGGATGAACACTGAAGCTTTCTTT.

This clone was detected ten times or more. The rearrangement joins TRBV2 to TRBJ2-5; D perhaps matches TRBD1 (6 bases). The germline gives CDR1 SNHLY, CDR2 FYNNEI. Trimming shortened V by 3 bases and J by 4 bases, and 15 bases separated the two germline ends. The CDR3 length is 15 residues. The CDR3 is CASSENRVGGETQYF. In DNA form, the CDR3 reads TGTGCCAGCAGTGAGAACAGGGTTGGGGGAGAGACCCAGTACTTC.

In DNA form, the CDR3 reads TGTGCCAGCTCACCCGGACTAGCGGGAGGGCCGGAGCAGTACTTC. Amino acid sequence: CASSPGLAGGPEQYF. V gene TRBV18 combines with J gene TRBJ2-7; TRBD2 agrees at 15 bases. The V gene's germline CDR1 is KGHSH and CDR2 LQKENI. The V segment lost 3 bases and the J segment 7 bases; nucleotides outside the gene matches: 4. This CDR3 is built from 15 residues. Drawing the rest from reference TRBV18 and TRBJ2-7, the complete variable domain is NAGVMQNPRHLVRRRGQEARLRCSPMKGHSHVYWYRQLPEEGLKFMVYLQKENIIDESGMPKERFSAEFPKEGPSILRIQQVVRGDSAAYFCASSPGLAGGPEQYFGPGTRLTVT.

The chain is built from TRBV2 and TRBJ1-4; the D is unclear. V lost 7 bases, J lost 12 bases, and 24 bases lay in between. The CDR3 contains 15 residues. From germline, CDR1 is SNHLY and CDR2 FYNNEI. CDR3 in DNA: TGTGCCAGCAACGTCCCGGTCGGATCGGGCAAACAACTGTTTTTT. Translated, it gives CASNVPVGSGKQLFF.

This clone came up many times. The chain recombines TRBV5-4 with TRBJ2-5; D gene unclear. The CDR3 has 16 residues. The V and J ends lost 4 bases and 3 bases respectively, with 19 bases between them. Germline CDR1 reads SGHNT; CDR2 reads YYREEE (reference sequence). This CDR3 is CASSPDQTIGEETQYF. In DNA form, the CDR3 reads TGTGCCAGCAGCCCGGACCAGACAATTGGGGAAGAGACCCAGTACTTC.

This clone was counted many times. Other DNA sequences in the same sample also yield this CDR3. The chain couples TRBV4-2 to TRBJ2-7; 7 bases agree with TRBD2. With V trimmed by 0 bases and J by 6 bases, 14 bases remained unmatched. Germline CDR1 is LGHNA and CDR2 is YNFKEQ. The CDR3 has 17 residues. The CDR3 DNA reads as TGTGCCAGCAGCCAAGATAAAGGACTAGTGAATTATGGCGAGCAGTACTTC. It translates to CASSQDKGLVNYGEQYF.

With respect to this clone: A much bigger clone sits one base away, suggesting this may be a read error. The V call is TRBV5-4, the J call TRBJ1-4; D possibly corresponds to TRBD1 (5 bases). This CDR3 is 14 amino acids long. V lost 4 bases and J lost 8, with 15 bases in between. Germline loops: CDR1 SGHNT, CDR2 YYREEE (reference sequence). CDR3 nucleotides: TGTGCCAGCAGCCCTGCAGGGACCACAGAAAAACTGTTTTTT. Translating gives CASSPAGTTEKLFF.

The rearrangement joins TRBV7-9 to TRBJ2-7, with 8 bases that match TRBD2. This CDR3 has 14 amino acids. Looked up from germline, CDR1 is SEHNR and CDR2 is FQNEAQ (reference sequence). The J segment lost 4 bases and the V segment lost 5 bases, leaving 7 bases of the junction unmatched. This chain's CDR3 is CASSVGLAAYEQYF. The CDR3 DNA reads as TGTGCCAGCAGCGTTGGACTAGCAGCTTACGAGCAGTACTTC. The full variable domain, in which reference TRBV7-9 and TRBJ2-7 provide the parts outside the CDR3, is DTGVSQNPRHKITKRGQNVTFRCDPISEHNRLYWYRQTLGQGPEFLTYFQNEAQLEKSRLLSDRFSAERPKGSFSTLEIQRTEQGDSAMYLCASSVGLAAYEQYFGPGTRLTVT.

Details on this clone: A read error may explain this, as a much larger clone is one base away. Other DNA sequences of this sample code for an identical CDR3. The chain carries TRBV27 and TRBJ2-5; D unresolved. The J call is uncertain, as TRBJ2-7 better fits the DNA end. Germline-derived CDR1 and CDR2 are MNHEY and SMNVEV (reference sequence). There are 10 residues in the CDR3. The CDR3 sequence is CASGDYEQYF. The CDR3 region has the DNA TGTGCCAGCGGGGACTACGAGCAGTACTTC.

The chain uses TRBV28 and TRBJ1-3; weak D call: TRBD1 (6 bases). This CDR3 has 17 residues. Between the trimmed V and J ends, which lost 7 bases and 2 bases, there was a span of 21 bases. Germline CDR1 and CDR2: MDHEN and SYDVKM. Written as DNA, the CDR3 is TGTGCCAGCACCCCCCGGGGGGCAGGGTCAGCTGGAAACACCATATATTTT. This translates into CASTPRGAGSAGNTIYF.

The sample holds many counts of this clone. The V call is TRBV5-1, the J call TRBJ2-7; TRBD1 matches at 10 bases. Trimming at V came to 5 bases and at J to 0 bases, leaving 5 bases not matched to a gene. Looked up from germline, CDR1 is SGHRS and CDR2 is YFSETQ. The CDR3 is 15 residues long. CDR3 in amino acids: CASRTGTGDSYEQYF. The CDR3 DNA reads TGCGCCAGCAGGACCGGGACAGGGGACTCCTACGAGCAGTACTTC.

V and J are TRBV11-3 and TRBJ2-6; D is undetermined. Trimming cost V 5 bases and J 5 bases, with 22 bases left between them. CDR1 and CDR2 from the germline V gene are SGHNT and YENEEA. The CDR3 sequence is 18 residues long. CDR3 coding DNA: TGTGCCAGCAGCCCTATTTCCGCTCGACAAAGTCGGGCCAACGTCCTGACTTTC. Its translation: CASSPISARQSRANVLTF.